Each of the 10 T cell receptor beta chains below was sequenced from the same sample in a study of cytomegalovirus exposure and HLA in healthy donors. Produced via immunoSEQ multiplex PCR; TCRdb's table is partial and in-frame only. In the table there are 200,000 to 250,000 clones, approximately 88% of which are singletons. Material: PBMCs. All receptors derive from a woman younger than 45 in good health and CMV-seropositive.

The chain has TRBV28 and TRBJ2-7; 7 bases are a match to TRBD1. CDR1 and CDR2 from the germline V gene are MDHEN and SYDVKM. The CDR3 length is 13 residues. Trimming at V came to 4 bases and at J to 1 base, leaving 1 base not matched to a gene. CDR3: CASSSGQSYEQYF. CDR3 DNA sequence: TGTGCCAGCAGTTCGGGACAGTCCTACGAGCAGTACTTC.

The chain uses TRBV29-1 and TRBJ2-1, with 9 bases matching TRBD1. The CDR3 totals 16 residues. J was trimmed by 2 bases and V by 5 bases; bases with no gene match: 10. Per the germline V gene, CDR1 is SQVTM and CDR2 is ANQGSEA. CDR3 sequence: CSVSGTGLSAYNEQFF. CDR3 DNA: TGCAGCGTTTCCGGGACAGGGTTGAGCGCCTACAATGAGCAGTTCTTC.

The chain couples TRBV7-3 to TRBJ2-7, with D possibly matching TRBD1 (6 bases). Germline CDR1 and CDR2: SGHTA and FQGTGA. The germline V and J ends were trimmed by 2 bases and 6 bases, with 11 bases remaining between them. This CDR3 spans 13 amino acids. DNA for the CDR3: TGTGCCAGCAGCTTAGGACAGTGGGCCGAGCAGTACTTC. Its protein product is CASSLGQWAEQYF.

The CDR3 DNA reads as TGCGCCAGCAGCGTCACAAGGGGACAGGCGGCTGGGGCCAACGTCCTGACTTTC. Translating it yields CASSVTRGQAAGANVLTF. The chain has TRBV5-1 and TRBJ2-6; 8 bases line up with TRBD1. The CDR3 spans 18 residues. The junction had 11 bases not matched to a gene; V was cut back by 4 bases and J by 2 bases. Looked up from germline, CDR1 is SGHRS and CDR2 is YFSETQ.

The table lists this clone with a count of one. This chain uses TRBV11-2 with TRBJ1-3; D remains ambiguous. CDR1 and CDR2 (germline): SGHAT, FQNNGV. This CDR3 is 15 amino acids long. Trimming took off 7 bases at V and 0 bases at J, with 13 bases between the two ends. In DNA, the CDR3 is TGTGCCAGCACCACCGTACGGGGCTCTGGAAACACCATATATTTT. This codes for CASTTVRGSGNTIYF. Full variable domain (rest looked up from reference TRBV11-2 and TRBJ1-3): EAGVAQSPRYKIIEKRQSVAFWCNPISGHATLYWYQQILGQGPKLLIQFQNNGVVDDSQLPKDRFSAERLKGVDSTLKIQPAKLEDSAVYLCASTTVRGSGNTIYFGEGSWLTVV.

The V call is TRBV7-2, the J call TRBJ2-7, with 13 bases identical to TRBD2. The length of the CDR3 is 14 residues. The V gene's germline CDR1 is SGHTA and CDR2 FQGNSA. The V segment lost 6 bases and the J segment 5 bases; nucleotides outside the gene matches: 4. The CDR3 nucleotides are TGTGCCAGCAGACACGGGACTAGCGGGAACGAGCAGTACTTC. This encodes CASRHGTSGNEQYF.

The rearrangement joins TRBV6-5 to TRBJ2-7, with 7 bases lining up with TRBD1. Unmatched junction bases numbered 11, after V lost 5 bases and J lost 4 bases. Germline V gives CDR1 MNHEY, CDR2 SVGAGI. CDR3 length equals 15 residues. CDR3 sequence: CASSQQGLNGYEQYF. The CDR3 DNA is TGTGCCAGCAGTCAACAGGGGCTCAACGGGTACGAGCAGTACTTC.

CDR3 nucleotides: TGTGCCAGCAGTGAATATGGGGTCAGCGGGAGAAATGAGCAGTTCTTC. Protein sequence: CASSEYGVSGRNEQFF. The V and J genes are TRBV25-1 and TRBJ2-1; 8 bases fit TRBD2. Germline V gene lookup returns CDR1 MGHDK and CDR2 SYGVNS. The CDR3 has 16 residues. J was trimmed by 7 bases and V by 0 bases; bases with no gene match: 8.

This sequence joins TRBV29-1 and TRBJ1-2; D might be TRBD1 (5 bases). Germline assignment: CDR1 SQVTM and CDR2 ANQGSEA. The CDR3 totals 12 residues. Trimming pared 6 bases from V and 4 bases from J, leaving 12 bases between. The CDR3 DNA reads TGCAGCGTGGGGCTGGGAGTCTATGGCTACACCTTC. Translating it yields CSVGLGVYGYTF.

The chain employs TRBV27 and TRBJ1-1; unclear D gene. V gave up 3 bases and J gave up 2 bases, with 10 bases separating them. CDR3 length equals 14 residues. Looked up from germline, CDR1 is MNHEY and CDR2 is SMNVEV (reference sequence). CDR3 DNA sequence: TGTGCCAGCAGTTTTCAGAGATCAAACACTGAAGCTTTCTTT. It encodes CASSFQRSNTEAFF.